These T cell receptor beta chains were read from a single sample in a study of control samples from healthy donors and cancer patients. Clones were read by immunoSEQ multiplex PCR, and TCRdb kept only the in-frame ones, dropping some. Of about 63,000 clones in the sample, around 87% were seen once. The sequenced sample was PBMCs. The source of these receptors is an older woman with lung cancer. CDR3s include the opening cysteine and the closing phenylalanine or tryptophan. D genes are given only for firm matches.

d_gene: .
v_gene: TRBV4-1
j_gene: TRBJ1-5
CDR3aa: CASSSIGGSNQPQHF

d_gene: TRBD1
v_gene: TRBV18
j_gene: TRBJ2-1
CDR3aa: CASSLQGAGNEQFF

d_gene: .
v_gene: TRBV30
j_gene: TRBJ2-7
CDR3aa: CAFSGNYEQYF

d_gene: .
v_gene: TRBV15
j_gene: TRBJ1-2
CDR3aa: CATSRDNGVDYGYTF

d_gene: .
v_gene: TRBV5-8
j_gene: TRBJ2-7
CDR3aa: CASSLGDFSYEQYF

d_gene: .
v_gene: TRBV9
j_gene: TRBJ2-7
CDR3aa: CASSVASLSYEQYF

d_gene: .
v_gene: TRBV5-1
j_gene: TRBJ1-1
CDR3aa: CASSLNRDTEAFF

d_gene: TRBD2
v_gene: TRBV4-1
j_gene: TRBJ2-1
CDR3aa: CASSLRLADEQFF

d_gene: TRBD2
v_gene: TRBV5-1
j_gene: TRBJ2-3
CDR3aa: CASSLALAGTDTQYF

d_gene: TRBD2
v_gene: TRBV2
j_gene: TRBJ2-3
CDR3aa: CASSPPGLAGGVTQYF

d_gene: .
v_gene: TRBV18
j_gene: TRBJ2-7
CDR3aa: CASSPPTTGFHEQYF

d_gene: .
v_gene: TRBV7-3
j_gene: TRBJ2-2
CDR3aa: CASSRPRDTGELFF

d_gene: .
v_gene: TRBV30
j_gene: TRBJ1-4
CDR3aa: CAWSRGQGPEKLFF

d_gene: TRBD1
v_gene: TRBV27
j_gene: TRBJ1-2
CDR3aa: CASSLQGDVNYGYTF

d_gene: TRBD2
v_gene: TRBV19
j_gene: TRBJ2-7
CDR3aa: CASRGGYEQYF

d_gene: TRBD2
v_gene: TRBV7-7
j_gene: TRBJ2-5
CDR3aa: CASSSGGGNQETQYF

d_gene: TRBD2
v_gene: TRBV3-1/TRBV3-2
j_gene: TRBJ2-1
CDR3aa: CASSQEGGGADYNEQFF

d_gene: .
v_gene: TRBV4-2
j_gene: TRBJ1-2
CDR3aa: CASSQETSINYGYTF

d_gene: .
v_gene: TRBV5-4
j_gene: TRBJ2-7
CDR3aa: CASSRGGNEQYF

d_gene: TRBD2
v_gene: TRBV28
j_gene: TRBJ2-2
CDR3aa: CASSASGSGSGELFF

d_gene: TRBD1
v_gene: TRBV27
j_gene: TRBJ1-1
CDR3aa: CASSLYSTRTGTGYLNTEAFF

d_gene: TRBD1
v_gene: TRBV5-1
j_gene: TRBJ2-4
CDR3aa: CASSRGTGADIQYF

d_gene: .
v_gene: TRBV2
j_gene: TRBJ1-1
CDR3aa: CASSADWNTEAFF

d_gene: .
v_gene: TRBV5-6
j_gene: TRBJ1-5
CDR3aa: CASSLGPAEHQPQHF

d_gene: .
v_gene: TRBV6-5
j_gene: TRBJ1-3
CDR3aa: CATQEELIAGNTIYF

d_gene: .
v_gene: TRBV18
j_gene: TRBJ2-2
CDR3aa: CASSPAGRSGELFF

d_gene: .
v_gene: TRBV7-2
j_gene: TRBJ2-7
CDR3aa: CASSLSWGEYEQYF

d_gene: .
v_gene: TRBV30
j_gene: TRBJ2-1
CDR3aa: CAWSVPGLDEQFF

d_gene: .
v_gene: TRBV27
j_gene: TRBJ1-6
CDR3aa: CASSFSSARGSYNSPLHF

d_gene: .
v_gene: TRBV28
j_gene: TRBJ1-1
CDR3aa: CASRPETSQAFF

d_gene: .
v_gene: TRBV28
j_gene: TRBJ2-3
CDR3aa: CASSPYRHQRRTDTQYF

d_gene: TRBD1
v_gene: TRBV19
j_gene: TRBJ1-5
CDR3aa: CASSIETGAWNQPQHF

d_gene: .
v_gene: TRBV28
j_gene: TRBJ2-7
CDR3aa: CASSLAYEQYF

d_gene: .
v_gene: TRBV18
j_gene: TRBJ1-5
CDR3aa: CASSPGAPGLQPQHF

d_gene: TRBD2
v_gene: TRBV11-2
j_gene: TRBJ2-1
CDR3aa: CASSIPGGYNEQFF

d_gene: .
v_gene: TRBV7-3
j_gene: TRBJ1-1
CDR3aa: CASSFRFGAEAFF

d_gene: .
v_gene: TRBV20-1
j_gene: TRBJ2-1
CDR3aa: CSAAGNEQFF

d_gene: TRBD2
v_gene: TRBV29-1
j_gene: TRBJ2-1
CDR3aa: CSVVGREGVNEQFF

d_gene: .
v_gene: TRBV30
j_gene: TRBJ1-5
CDR3aa: CAWSVRGAGSNQPQHF

d_gene: .
v_gene: TRBV19
j_gene: TRBJ2-5
CDR3aa: CASSARPRMGVETQYF

d_gene: .
v_gene: TRBV10-3
j_gene: TRBJ2-5
CDR3aa: CAISDLETQYF

d_gene: .
v_gene: TRBV2
j_gene: TRBJ1-2
CDR3aa: CASSEEGNYGYTF

d_gene: .
v_gene: TRBV30
j_gene: TRBJ1-2
CDR3aa: CAFNRAVDYGYTF

d_gene: TRBD2
v_gene: TRBV6-5
j_gene: TRBJ2-2
CDR3aa: CASSYSRGTSPGELFF

d_gene: .
v_gene: TRBV19
j_gene: TRBJ1-2
CDR3aa: CASSIPRFQGYTF

d_gene: .
v_gene: TRBV7-9
j_gene: TRBJ2-1
CDR3aa: CASSLEAGIYNEQFF

d_gene: TRBD2
v_gene: TRBV3-1/TRBV3-2
j_gene: TRBJ2-6
CDR3aa: CASSQQRGLVIAGANVLTF

d_gene: TRBD1
v_gene: TRBV27
j_gene: TRBJ1-1
CDR3aa: CASSWGRGDTEAFF

d_gene: .
v_gene: TRBV5-1
j_gene: TRBJ2-1
CDR3aa: CASSFEGISYNEQFF

d_gene: .
v_gene: TRBV18
j_gene: TRBJ1-1
CDR3aa: CASSPPSGRLNTEAFF

d_gene: .
v_gene: TRBV19
j_gene: TRBJ2-5
CDR3aa: CASNFAGTEQETQYF

d_gene: .
v_gene: TRBV3-1/TRBV3-2
j_gene: TRBJ1-1
CDR3aa: CASSSRAFADTEAFF

d_gene: TRBD2
v_gene: TRBV15
j_gene: TRBJ2-2
CDR3aa: CATRGGVFAGELFF

d_gene: .
v_gene: TRBV27
j_gene: TRBJ1-4
CDR3aa: CASSFQGGNEKLFF

d_gene: TRBD2
v_gene: TRBV5-1
j_gene: TRBJ2-5
CDR3aa: CASSGGVAGGAQETQYF

d_gene: .
v_gene: TRBV19
j_gene: TRBJ1-3
CDR3aa: CASSIMRRNSGNTIYF

d_gene: .
v_gene: TRBV6-1
j_gene: TRBJ1-2
CDR3aa: CASSEGHQGGYGYTF

d_gene: TRBD1
v_gene: TRBV28
j_gene: TRBJ2-5
CDR3aa: CASSLIGQGARETQYF

d_gene: TRBD2
v_gene: TRBV3-1/TRBV3-2
j_gene: TRBJ2-3
CDR3aa: CASRARGGTDTQYF